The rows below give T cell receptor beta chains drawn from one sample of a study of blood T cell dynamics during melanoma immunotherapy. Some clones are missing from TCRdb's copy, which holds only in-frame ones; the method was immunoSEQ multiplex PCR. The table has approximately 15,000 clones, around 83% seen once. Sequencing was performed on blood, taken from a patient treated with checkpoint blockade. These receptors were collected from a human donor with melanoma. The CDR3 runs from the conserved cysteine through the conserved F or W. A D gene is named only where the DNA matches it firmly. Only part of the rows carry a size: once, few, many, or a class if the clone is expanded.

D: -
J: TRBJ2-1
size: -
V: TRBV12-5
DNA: TGTGCTAGTGGTCCCCGTCGGGCTAGTCGACGATACAATGAGCAGTTCTTC
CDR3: CASGPRRASRRYNEQFF

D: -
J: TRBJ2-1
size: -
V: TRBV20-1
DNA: TGCAGTGCTCTTATTAATGAGCAGTTCTTC
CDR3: CSALINEQFF

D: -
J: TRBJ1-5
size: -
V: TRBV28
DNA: TGTGCCAGCAGTATCCCCCAGTGGACAGTCCGTAATCAGCCCCAGCATTTT
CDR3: CASSIPQWTVRNQPQHF

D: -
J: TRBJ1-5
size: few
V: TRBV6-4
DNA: TGTGCCAGCAGTGACTCCGACGGACAGCCCCAGCATTTT
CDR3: CASSDSDGQPQHF

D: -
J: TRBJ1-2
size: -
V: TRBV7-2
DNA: TGTGCCAGCAGCTCTTACCACGGGACCGACTATGGCTACACCTTC
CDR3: CASSSYHGTDYGYTF

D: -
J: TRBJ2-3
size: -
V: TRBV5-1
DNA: TGCGCCAGCAGCTTGGAGGATCAAGATACGCAGTATTTT
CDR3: CASSLEDQDTQYF

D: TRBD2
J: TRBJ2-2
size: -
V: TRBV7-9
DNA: TGTGCCAGCAGCGAGGGACTAGCGGGAGGGCCCGACACCGGGGAGCTGTTTTTT
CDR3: CASSEGLAGGPDTGELFF

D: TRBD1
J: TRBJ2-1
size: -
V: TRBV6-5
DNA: TGTGCCAGCAGTTACACGCCGGGACAGGGGGTAAGAGAGCAGTTCTTC
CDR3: CASSYTPGQGVREQFF

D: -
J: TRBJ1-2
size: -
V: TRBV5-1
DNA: TGCGCCAGCTTGCCGGCCGGTCCAGGTCGCTCTGAGGGCTACACCTTC
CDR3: CASLPAGPGRSEGYTF

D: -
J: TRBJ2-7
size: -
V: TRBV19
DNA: TGTGCCAGTAGTATAACGGGGTGGAGCTCCTACGAGCAGTACTTC
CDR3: CASSITGWSSYEQYF

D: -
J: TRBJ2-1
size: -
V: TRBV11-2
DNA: TGTGCCAGCAGCTTGGGGGGCTATGCGACAGATGAGCAGTTCTTC
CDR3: CASSLGGYATDEQFF

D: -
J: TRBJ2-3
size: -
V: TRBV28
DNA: TGTGCCAGCAGTTCTAATTACCCAGATACGCAGTATTTT
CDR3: CASSSNYPDTQYF

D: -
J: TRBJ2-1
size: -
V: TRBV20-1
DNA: TGCAGTGCTGAAAACTACAATGAGCAGTTCTTC
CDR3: CSAENYNEQFF

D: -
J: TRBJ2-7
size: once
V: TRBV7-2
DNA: TGTGCCAGCAGCTTGAGGGCTACTAGTCGCAATAGCGAGCAGTACTTC
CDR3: CASSLRATSRNSEQYF

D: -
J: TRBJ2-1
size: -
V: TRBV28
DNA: TGTGCCAGCAGTTTCGTAGATGAGCAGTTCTTC
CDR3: CASSFVDEQFF

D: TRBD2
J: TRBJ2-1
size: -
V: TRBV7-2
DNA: TGTGCCAGCAGGCAACTACTAGCGGAGACCTCCTACAATGAGCAGTTCTTC
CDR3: CASRQLLAETSYNEQFF

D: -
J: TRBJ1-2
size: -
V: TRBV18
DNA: TGTGCCAGCTCTATAGACGGCAACTATGGCTACACCTTC
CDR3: CASSIDGNYGYTF

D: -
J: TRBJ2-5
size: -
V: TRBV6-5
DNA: TGTGCCAGCAGTTACACAGGGAGTGAGACCCAGTACTTC
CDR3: CASSYTGSETQYF

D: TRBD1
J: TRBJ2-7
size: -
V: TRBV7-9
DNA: TGTGCCAGCAGCCCGCACTCAGGGGGCGCTGGTCACGAGCAGTACTTC
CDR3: CASSPHSGGAGHEQYF

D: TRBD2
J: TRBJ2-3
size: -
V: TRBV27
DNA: TGTGCCAGCAGTCCTATCCCTTCAGGGAGGGCTGGCACAGATACGCAGTATTTT
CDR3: CASSPIPSGRAGTDTQYF